A single sample is the source of the 8 T cell receptor beta chains below, sequenced in a study of human T cells and chemical hapten exposure. TCRdb reanalysed the RACE reads using MiXCR and keeps one entry per CDR3 protein. The data hold 70,000 to 85,000 distinct CDR3 sequences, with 7% to 9% observed a single time. Stated time point: healthy volunteer bleed at 6 weeks. Unfractionated whole blood was the source from which total RNA was extracted. The sequencing input was whole blood. All receptors come from a male donor in good health. Some clones in this sample may be carry-over from other donors' samples.

This clonotype was picked up a small number of times. V is TRBV25-1 and J is TRBJ2-3, with D possibly matching TRBD2 (5 bases). The CDR3 loop spans 14 amino acids. The germline V gene has CDR1 MGHDK and CDR2 SYGVNS. V lost 3 bases and J lost 6, with 13 bases in between. CDR3 loop: CASSETGFKDTQYF. Written as DNA, the CDR3 is TGTGCCAGCAGTGAGACGGGATTTAAGGATACGCAGTATTTT.

This clonotype was recorded a few times. V and J are TRBV20-1 and TRBJ1-1; the match to TRBD1 covers 8 bases. J lost 1 base, V lost 5 bases, and 6 bases had no gene match. CDR1 is DFQATT, CDR2 SNEGSKA, per germline (reference sequence). This CDR3 region has 14 residues. This chain's CDR3 is CSARGQGRNTEAFF. CDR3 coding DNA: TGCAGTGCTCGAGGACAGGGACGGAACACTGAAGCTTTCTTT.

The chain couples TRBV7-8 to TRBJ2-7; the match to TRBD2 covers 13 bases. This CDR3 region has 15 residues. The germline V gene encodes CDR1 SGHVS and CDR2 FQNEAQ. V lost 5 bases to trimming and J lost 3 bases; unmatched junction nucleotides: 4. CDR3 nucleotide sequence: TGTGCCAGCAGCCATGGACTAGCGGGAGTCTACGAGCAGTACTTC. Its translation is CASSHGLAGVYEQYF.

This clonotype was recorded at least ten times. V and J are TRBV6-5 and TRBJ1-6; D is unclear. CDR1 and CDR2 (germline): MNHEY, SVGAGI. V lost 1 base to trimming and J lost 9 bases, with 4 bases between them. This CDR3 has 12 residues. The DNA for the CDR3 is TGTGCCAGCAGTTACTGGCCTTCACCCCTCCACTTT. It encodes CASSYWPSPLHF.

This clonotype showed up many times. The gene calls are TRBV10-2 and TRBJ1-1; the match to TRBD1 covers 10 bases. The V segment lost 6 bases and the J segment 1 base; nucleotides outside the gene matches: 8. Germline CDR1 is WSHSY and CDR2 is SAAADI. CDR3 size: 16 residues. The CDR3 nucleotides are TGCGCCAGCAGCGATTTAAGACAGGGGGCGAACACTGAAGCTTTCTTT. It is translated as CASSDLRQGANTEAFF.

V gene TRBV5-1 combines with J gene TRBJ2-3; D not certain. The CDR3 totals 14 residues. V was pared by 0 bases and J by 2 bases, with 7 bases between. Per germline, CDR1 SGHRS and CDR2 YFSETQ. The CDR3: CASSLARTTDTQYF. Here the CDR3 DNA reads TGCGCCAGCAGCTTGGCCAGGACCACAGATACGCAGTATTTT.

The chain uses TRBV4-1 and TRBJ2-7; 7 bases are shared with TRBD2. J lost 2 bases, V lost 3 bases, and 4 bases had no gene match. Germline-derived CDR1 and CDR2 are MGHRA and YSYEKL. This CDR3 contains 14 residues. The CDR3, as DNA: TGCGCCAGCAGCCAGCCGGGAGGACCCTACGAGCAGTACTTC. It translates to CASSQPGGPYEQYF.

This clonotype was counted at least ten times. The genes are TRBV12-3 or TRBV12-4 and TRBJ2-2; 14 positions match TRBD2. The CDR3 length is 17 residues. The ends lost 7 bases at V and 3 bases at J; junction bases unmatched: 7. Here the CDR3 reads CASNLGLAGAYTGELFF. In DNA form, the CDR3 reads TGTGCCAGCAACCTGGGACTAGCGGGGGCTTACACCGGGGAGCTGTTTTTT.